This T cell receptor (beta chain) was identified during a study of T cells in Graves' hyperthyroidism and ophthalmopathy. Study-wide results and caveats: Ophthalmopathy prediction by the model preceded onset by a median approximately 6.9 months. Blood held most thyroid clonotypes expanded above 0.001 frequency.

RNA transcripts yielded amplified TCR beta CDR3 regions. A first-round RT-PCR of the TCR CDR3 used the HTBI primer set. In TCRdb, the multiplex PCR reads were re-called with MiXCR into one record per CDR3 protein. This sample yields around 480,000 distinct CDR3 sequences, of which under 15% are seen a single time; less than 20% belongs to the top ten. This clonotype was seen many times. Its antigen is unknown. Graves' hyperthyroidism is called stable when ophthalmopathy does not progress within 18 months. Sample: blood. This clonotype originated in a woman younger than 30 with Graves' hyperthyroidism.

As DNA, the CDR3 is TGTGCCACCAGCGACGGATACTATGGCTACACCTTC. Translating gives CATSDGYYGYTF. J is TRBJ1-2 and V is TRBV15; unclear D gene. The CDR3 consists of 12 residues. V was pared by 5 bases and J by 3 bases, with 7 bases between. Looked up from germline, CDR1 is LNHNV and CDR2 is YYDKDF (reference sequence). The full variable domain, in which reference TRBV15 and TRBJ1-2 provide the parts outside the CDR3, is DAMVIQNPRYQVTQFGKPVTLSCSQTLNHNVMYWYQQKSSQAPKLLFHYYDKDFNNEADTPDNFQSRRPNTSFCFLDIRSPGLGDTAMYLCATSDGYYGYTFGSGTRLTVV.